A selection of T cell receptor beta chains follows, all from one sample in a study of somatic mutations in cytotoxic T cells in rheumatoid arthritis. Assay used: immunoSEQ multiplex PCR; TCRdb lists only in-frame clones, some missing. The sample consists of about 20,000 clones, 74% of them appearing once. Input material: CD8+ T cells sorted from blood. These receptors all come from a man between 60 and 70 years old in good health. Each CDR3 is given with its conserved first and last residue. The D gene is left open where the match is weak. Where a row states a size, it is once, few, many or the class of an expanded clone; other rows omit it.

j_gene,v_gene,d_gene,abundance,CDR3aa,CDR3nt
TRBJ2-2,TRBV4-3,TRBD2,NA,CASSVEAGGFTGELFF,TGCGCCAGCAGCGTTGAAGCGGGAGGGTTCACCGGGGAGCTGTTTTTT
TRBJ2-7,TRBV2,TRBD2,NA,CASSEAGLDYEQYF,TGTGCCAGCAGTGAAGCGGGACTAGACTACGAGCAGTACTTC
TRBJ2-7,TRBV10-3,NA,NA,CAITLDPSYEQYF,TGTGCCATCACTTTAGATCCCTCCTACGAGCAGTACTTC
TRBJ1-2,TRBV29-1,NA,NA,CSVEVFLTSKVPYGYTF,TGCAGCGTTGAAGTCTTCCTGACTAGTAAGGTACCCTATGGCTACACCTTC
TRBJ2-1,TRBV27,NA,NA,CASSLSSRGREFF,TGTGCCAGCAGTTTATCGTCCAGGGGCCGCGAGTTCTTC
TRBJ2-1,TRBV6-6,NA,NA,CASSYLINEQFF,TGTGCCAGCAGTTATCTTATAAATGAGCAGTTCTTC
TRBJ2-7,TRBV11-2,TRBD2,NA,CASSLYSGGSYEQYF,TGTGCCAGCAGCTTATATAGCGGGGGGTCTTACGAGCAGTACTTC
TRBJ1-3,TRBV4-3,NA,NA,CASSPGTSGNTIYF,TGCGCCAGCAGCCCCGGGACTTCAGGAAACACCATATATTTT
TRBJ2-7,TRBV5-1,NA,NA,CASSFSGTNYEQYF,TGCGCCAGCAGCTTCTCCGGGACAAACTACGAGCAGTACTTC
TRBJ2-1,TRBV4-1,TRBD2,NA,CASSDGLDYNEQFF,TGCGCCAGCAGCGACGGACTAGACTACAATGAGCAGTTCTTC
TRBJ2-3,TRBV19,NA,NA,CASSMEESSFFTDTQYF,TGTGCCAGTAGTATGGAGGAGAGTAGCTTCTTCACAGATACGCAGTATTTT
TRBJ1-2,TRBV4-1,NA,NA,CASSQGIGGVTYGYTF,TGCGCCAGCAGCCAAGGTATAGGGGGAGTCACCTATGGCTACACCTTC
TRBJ2-1,TRBV14,NA,NA,CASRDSGDFGIEQFF,TGTGCCAGCCGGGATAGTGGGGATTTCGGGATTGAGCAGTTCTTC
TRBJ2-1,TRBV7-9,NA,NA,CASTPISSSYNEQFF,TGTGCCAGCACCCCAATTTCGAGCTCCTACAATGAGCAGTTCTTC
TRBJ1-4,TRBV4-2,NA,medium-sized,CASSQDPGVSDEKLFF,TGTGCCAGCAGCCAAGACCCGGGAGTAAGTGATGAAAAACTGTTTTTT
TRBJ2-7,TRBV4-1,TRBD2,NA,CASSQKPKAGGRFVGYEQYF,TGCGCCAGCAGCCAAAAACCTAAAGCGGGGGGGAGATTCGTTGGCTACGAGCAGTACTTC
TRBJ2-1,TRBV5-1,TRBD2,once,CASSTGLAGGGRNEQFF,TGCGCCAGCAGCACGGGACTAGCGGGAGGGGGTCGCAATGAGCAGTTCTTC
TRBJ2-7,TRBV10-3,NA,NA,CAISEVDSTYEQYF,TGTGCCATCAGTGAGGTCGACAGCACCTACGAGCAGTACTTC
TRBJ2-7,TRBV19,NA,NA,CASSIGAGPYEQYF,TGTGCCAGTAGTATAGGTGCAGGCCCCTACGAGCAGTACTTC
TRBJ2-7,TRBV19,TRBD2,NA,CASGGTSSLSEQYF,TGTGCCAGTGGAGGGACTAGCTCCCTTTCTGAGCAGTACTTC
TRBJ2-3,TRBV11-1,TRBD2,NA,CASSDRTSGGTDTQYF,TGTGCCAGCAGCGACAGGACTAGCGGGGGCACAGATACGCAGTATTTT
TRBJ1-1,TRBV7-6,NA,NA,CASSNRQGNTEAFF,TGTGCCAGCAGCAACCGCCAGGGGAACACTGAAGCTTTCTTT
TRBJ2-1,TRBV4-3,NA,few,CASSQAPGSGGNEQFF,TGCGCCAGCAGCCAAGCGCCAGGTTCTGGGGGGAATGAGCAGTTCTTC
TRBJ2-7,TRBV9,TRBD1,NA,CASSVGQGFYEQYF,TGTGCCAGCAGCGTGGGACAGGGGTTCTACGAGCAGTACTTC
TRBJ2-7,TRBV7-2,TRBD2,NA,CASSLKGLAGVGEQYF,TGTGCCAGCAGCTTAAAAGGACTAGCGGGAGTGGGTGAGCAGTACTTC
TRBJ2-7,TRBV5-6,TRBD2,few,CASSLLASGQLYEQYF,TGTGCCAGCAGCTTGTTGGCTAGCGGGCAACTATACGAGCAGTACTTC
TRBJ1-2,TRBV10-3,NA,NA,CAISLRGGNYGYTF,TGTGCCATCAGCTTGAGGGGAGGAAACTATGGCTACACCTTC
TRBJ2-7,TRBV5-1,TRBD1,NA,CASRGDRGKGETYEQYF,TGCGCCAGCAGGGGGGACAGGGGAAAAGGGGAGACCTACGAGCAGTACTTC
TRBJ1-3,TRBV27,NA,NA,CASSLDRSSGNTIYF,TGTGCCAGCAGTTTAGACAGGAGCTCTGGAAACACCATATATTTT
TRBJ2-5,TRBV7-9,NA,NA,CASSLEGQETQYF,TGTGCCAGCAGCTTGGAGGGGCAAGAGACCCAGTACTTC
TRBJ2-5,TRBV7-7,TRBD2,NA,CASSLAPLAGGEETQYF,TGTGCTAGCAGCTTAGCCCCCCTGGCGGGAGGCGAAGAGACCCAGTACTTC
TRBJ2-2,TRBV10-2,TRBD2,NA,CASSEGWGLSTGELFF,TGCGCCAGCAGTGAGGGGTGGGGACTAAGCACCGGGGAGCTGTTTTTT
TRBJ1-4,TRBV5-1,NA,once,CASSGRATNEKLFF,TGCGCCAGCAGCGGGAGAGCAACTAATGAAAAACTGTTTTTT
TRBJ2-1,TRBV7-9,NA,NA,CASSFLVGPYNEQFF,TGTGCCAGCAGCTTTCTAGTGGGGCCCTACAATGAGCAGTTCTTC
TRBJ1-5,TRBV7-8,NA,NA,CASSYGGDLRNQPQHF,TGTGCCAGCAGCTACGGAGGGGACCTTCGAAATCAGCCCCAGCATTTT
TRBJ1-1,TRBV7-9,NA,NA,CASSKETGTEAFF,TGTGCCAGCAGCAAAGAGACGGGGACTGAAGCTTTCTTT
TRBJ2-7,TRBV27,NA,NA,CASSPLGGFWYEQYF,TGTGCCAGCAGTCCACTGGGGGGATTTTGGTACGAGCAGTACTTC
TRBJ2-7,TRBV4-1,TRBD2,once,CASSHSGTSYEQYF,TGCGCCAGCAGCCACTCCGGGACTAGCTACGAGCAGTACTTC
TRBJ2-3,TRBV2,NA,NA,CASSDGSTASTDTQYF,TGTGCCAGCAGTGATGGATCAACAGCTAGCACAGATACGCAGTATTTT
TRBJ2-3,TRBV6-6,NA,few,CASSYSRQGTDTQYF,TGTGCCAGCAGTTACTCGAGACAGGGCACAGATACGCAGTATTTT
TRBJ2-7,TRBV29-1,TRBD2,NA,CSVETSEPYEQYF,TGCAGCGTTGAGACTAGCGAGCCCTACGAGCAGTACTTC